This entry describes one T cell receptor beta chain. The antigen remains unidentified. The sample originates from a study of chemoradiotherapy in HPV16-positive cancers. Overall study findings and caveats: HPV-responsive T-cell expansion during chemoradiotherapy was linked to improved recurrence-free survival in HPV16-positive patients. Candidate HPV-specific clones and E7-related TCR motifs grew in tumor during treatment.

The ends were cut back, 2 bases at V and 4 bases at J, with 11 bases in the middle. Looked up from germline, CDR1 is MDHEN and CDR2 is SYDVKM. The CDR3 consists of 15 residues. Only in-frame clones appear in the TCRdb table, and some are missing; sequencing was by immunoSEQ multiplex PCR. The top ten clones hold roughly 3% of a sample with about 25,000 clones, roughly 95% of them seen once. The chain recombines TRBV28 with TRBJ2-2, with D perhaps TRBD1 or TRBD2 (7 bases each). The receptor was derived from a human donor with HPV-associated anogenital cancer. This sample was obtained from a patient who underwent chemoradiotherapy. The CDR3 DNA reads TGTGCCAGCAGTTTAGGGAGGGGGCTCACCGGGGAGCTGTTTTTT. Its translation is CASSLGRGLTGELFF.